Listed here are 5 T cell receptor beta chains from one sample, sequenced in a study of shared clonotypes between healthy human individuals. Method: immunoSEQ multiplex PCR; TCRdb's copy keeps in-frame clones and lacks some. The sample has 2 million to 2.5 million clones, 95% seen once. The sample was naive CD4+ T cells sorted from blood. Subset here: CD45RA+ positively selected. Receptors originate from a man between 18 and 29 years old in good health.

The J gene is TRBJ1-3, the V gene TRBV21-1; the tabulated D call, TRBD1, remains unverified against the DNA. TRBV21-1 represents a pseudogene. The CDR3 is 19 residues long. CDR3 in DNA: TGTGCCAGCAGCCCCCCCAAGGGACAGGGGGCGAGCTCTGGAAACACCATATATTTT. Protein product: CASSPPKGQGASSGNTIYF.

This chain uses TRBV27 with TRBJ2-7; TRBD2 might be the D (5 bases). The germline gives CDR1 MNHEY, CDR2 SMNVEV (reference sequence). CDR3 length: 16 residues. The germline V and J ends were trimmed by 0 bases and 2 bases, with 14 bases remaining between them. This chain's CDR3 is CASSLSRAGYPYEQYF. The CDR3 region has the DNA TGTGCCAGCAGTTTATCGAGGGCTGGGTACCCCTACGAGCAGTACTTC.

CDR3 in DNA: TGTGCCAGCAGCAAAAGTAGCCCCTACGAGCAGTACTTC. This translates into CASSKSSPYEQYF. The J gene is TRBJ2-7, the V gene TRBV21-1; TRBD2, the D gene given by the table, was not confirmed from the DNA. TRBV21-1 is annotated as a pseudogene. This CDR3 has 13 residues.

V is TRBV27 and J is TRBJ2-4, with 10 bases aligning to TRBD1. The CDR3 length is 16 residues. Germline-derived CDR1 and CDR2 are MNHEY and SMNVEV (reference sequence). After removal of 1 base from V and 7 bases from J, the junction contained 7 bases not matched to a gene. CDR3 sequence reads: CASSLLWTGGGNIQYF. CDR3 nucleotide sequence: TGTGCCAGCAGTTTATTATGGACAGGGGGAGGGAACATTCAGTACTTC.

The gene calls are TRBV5-1 and TRBJ2-5; 9 positions match TRBD2. The CDR3 is made up of 19 amino acids. CDR1 and CDR2 from the germline V gene are SGHRS and YFSETQ. Losses at the gene ends were 0 bases for V and 1 base for J; bases not matched to a gene: 13. DNA for the CDR3: TGCGCCAGCAGCTTGGGTAGGTTAGCGGGAGTTGGCCCCCAAGAGACCCAGTACTTC. It codes for CASSLGRLAGVGPQETQYF. The variable domain in full, completed from reference TRBV5-1 and TRBJ2-5, reads KAGVTQTPRYLIKTRGQQVTLSCSPISGHRSVSWYQQTPGQGLQFLFEYFSETQRNKGNFPGRFSGRQFSNSRSEMNVSTLELGDSALYLCASSLGRLAGVGPQETQYFGPGTRLLVL.